The 14 T cell receptor beta chains given below trace back to one sample, sequenced in a study of blood T cell repertoires in COVID-19. Produced via immunoSEQ multiplex PCR; TCRdb's table is partial and in-frame only. The sample includes under 250,000 clones, around 81% seen only once; the top ten take roughly 13%. Sequencing was carried out using peripheral blood. The receptors originated from a human donor in a cohort sampled during active COVID-19.

The V and J genes are TRBV5-4 and TRBJ1-3; D gene uncertain. The CDR3 spans 15 residues. Germline V lookup: CDR1 SGHNT, CDR2 YYREEE (reference sequence). The V gene lost 0 bases and the J gene lost 4 bases, with 11 bases spanning the gap. As DNA, the CDR3 is TGTGCCAGCAGCTTGGGCGCCGCGGCCGGAAACACCATATATTTT. Translating it yields CASSLGAAAGNTIYF.

V usage is TRBV5-1 and J usage is TRBJ2-7, with a weak D call TRBD1 (6 bases). V was shortened by 4 bases and J by 5 bases, with 16 bases between the two germline ends. This CDR3 is 14 amino acids long. The germline CDR1 and CDR2 sequences are SGHRS and YFSETQ. Here the CDR3 DNA reads TGCGCCAGCAGCGGGGGCCTCCTTGGGGACGAGCAGTACTTC. Its translation: CASSGGLLGDEQYF.

The genes are TRBV5-1 and TRBJ1-2; D perhaps matches TRBD1 (5 bases). The ends were cut back, 4 bases at V and 4 bases at J, with 11 bases in the middle. Germline CDR1 and CDR2: SGHRS and YFSETQ. CDR3 length: 13 residues. CDR3 loop: CASSPDSFYGYTF. DNA for the CDR3: TGCGCCAGCAGCCCCGACAGCTTCTATGGCTACACCTTC. Full variable domain (rest looked up from reference TRBV5-1 and TRBJ1-2): KAGVTQTPRYLIKTRGQQVTLSCSPISGHRSVSWYQQTPGQGLQFLFEYFSETQRNKGNFPGRFSGRQFSNSRSEMNVSTLELGDSALYLCASSPDSFYGYTFGSGTRLTVV.

The chain uses TRBV7-3 and TRBJ2-3, with 12 nucleotides matching TRBD2. Germline CDR1 is SGHTA and CDR2 is FQGTGA. This CDR3 region has 16 residues. V dropped 5 bases and J dropped 2; count of bases not matched to a gene: 5. The chain's CDR3 is CASSPLAGGPTDTQYF. DNA of the CDR3: TGTGCCAGCAGCCCTCTAGCGGGGGGGCCCACAGATACGCAGTATTTT.

V gene TRBV2 combines with J gene TRBJ2-5; no clear D gene. Germline lookup yields CDR1 SNHLY and CDR2 FYNNEI. Trimming took off 6 bases at V and 10 bases at J, with 12 bases between the two ends. The CDR3 runs to 11 residues. The CDR3 DNA reads as TGTGCCAGCAGGTCGTACAGTCACCAGTACTTC. Its protein product is CASRSYSHQYF.

The chain links TRBV28 to TRBJ2-7; 7 nucleotides align to TRBD2. After removal of 7 bases from V and 2 bases from J, the junction contained 11 bases not matched to a gene. CDR3 size: 15 residues. CDR1 and CDR2 from the germline V gene are MDHEN and SYDVKM. The CDR3 loop is CASTLPRGGTYEQYF. CDR3 nucleotides: TGTGCCAGCACCCTCCCCCGCGGGGGTACCTACGAGCAGTACTTC.

J is TRBJ1-5 and V is TRBV6-5; 7 bases match TRBD1. Germline loops: CDR1 MNHEY, CDR2 SVGAGI. The CDR3 spans 15 residues. Trimming at V came to 5 bases and at J to 4 bases, leaving 8 bases not matched to a gene. The CDR3 DNA is TGTGCCAGCAGTACGGACAGGATTAAAAATCAGCCCCAGCATTTT. It codes for CASSTDRIKNQPQHF.

The chain links TRBV28 to TRBJ1-2, with D unresolved. Germline V gene lookup returns CDR1 MDHEN and CDR2 SYDVKM. Trimming left V 4 bases short and J 5 bases short, with 17 bases between. There are 15 residues in the CDR3. CDR3 coding DNA: TGTGCCAGCAGTTACTCTGACACCTCTGTGTATGGCTACACCTTC. It translates to CASSYSDTSVYGYTF.

This clone has just one count. The J gene is TRBJ1-1, the V gene TRBV5-6; 8 positions agree with TRBD1. The germline V gene has CDR1 SGHDT and CDR2 YYEEEE. With V trimmed by 4 bases and J by 0 bases, 8 bases remained unmatched. The CDR3 totals 16 residues. The CDR3 region has the DNA TGTGCCAGCAGCCCCGGGACAGGTGCCATGAACACTGAAGCTTTCTTT. Its translation: CASSPGTGAMNTEAFF.

The chain combines TRBV6-2 or TRBV6-3 with TRBJ2-7; TRBD2 aligns across 8 bases. The CDR3 is 18 amino acids. Germline CDR1 reads MNHEY; CDR2 reads SVGEGT. After removal of 2 bases from V and 3 bases from J, the junction contained 15 bases not matched to a gene. The CDR3 region is CASSYGWSGSQFVYEQYF. CDR3 DNA sequence: TGTGCCAGCAGTTACGGTTGGAGCGGGAGTCAGTTCGTCTACGAGCAGTACTTC.

The chain combines TRBV3-1 (or the pseudogene TRBV3-2) with TRBJ1-5; 7 bases map to TRBD1. This CDR3 is 15 amino acids long. The V gene's germline CDR1 is LGHDT and CDR2 YNNKEL (reference sequence). Trimming took 2 bases from V and 7 from J; bases not matched to a gene: 8. The CDR3 loop is CASSQTNRGGQPQHF. In DNA form, the CDR3 reads TGTGCCAGCAGCCAAACTAACAGGGGTGGACAGCCCCAGCATTTT.

CDR3 amino acids: CASSLEGVRNTEAFF. CDR3 sequence (DNA): TGTGCCAGCAGCTTGGAAGGGGTGAGGAACACTGAAGCTTTCTTT. The chain links TRBV7-9 to TRBJ1-1; tentative D call: TRBD1 (5 bases). V was trimmed by 3 bases and J by 1 base, leaving 12 bases between them. Germline CDR1 SEHNR, CDR2 FQNEAQ (reference sequence). The CDR3 totals 15 residues.

The gene calls are TRBV7-9 and TRBJ2-5; TRBD1 aligns across 7 bases. Germline V gene lookup returns CDR1 SEHNR and CDR2 FQNEAQ (reference sequence). J was trimmed by 9 bases and V by 5 bases; bases with no gene match: 12. The CDR3 spans 14 residues. The CDR3 loop reads CASSPGSQGVSQYF. The CDR3 nucleotides are TGTGCCAGCAGCCCAGGGTCCCAGGGGGTGTCCCAGTACTTC.

This clone was observed at least ten times. V is TRBV19 and J is TRBJ2-7; 9 bases are shared with TRBD1. The CDR3 length is 17 residues. V shed 0 bases and J 5 bases; nucleotides not matched to a gene: 11. Germline-derived CDR1 and CDR2 are LNHDA and SQIVND (reference sequence). Written as DNA, the CDR3 is TGTGCCAGTAGTATAGATCTACGGCGGGACAGGGTCCACGAGCAGTACTTC. Translating it yields CASSIDLRRDRVHEQYF.